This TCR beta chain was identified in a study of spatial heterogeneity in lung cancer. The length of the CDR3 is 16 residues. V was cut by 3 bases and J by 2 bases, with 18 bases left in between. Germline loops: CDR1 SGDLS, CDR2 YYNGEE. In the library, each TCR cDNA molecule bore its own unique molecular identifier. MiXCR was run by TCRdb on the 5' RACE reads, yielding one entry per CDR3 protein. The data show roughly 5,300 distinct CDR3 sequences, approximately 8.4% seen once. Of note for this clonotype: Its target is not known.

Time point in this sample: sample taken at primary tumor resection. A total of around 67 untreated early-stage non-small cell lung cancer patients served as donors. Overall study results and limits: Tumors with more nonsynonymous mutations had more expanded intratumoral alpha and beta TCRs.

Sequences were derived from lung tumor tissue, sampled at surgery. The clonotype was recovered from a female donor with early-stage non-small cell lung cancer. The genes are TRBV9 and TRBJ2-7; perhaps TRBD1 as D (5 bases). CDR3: CASSARQCTPTYEQYF. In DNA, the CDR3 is TGTGCCAGCAGCGCGCGACAGTGTACTCCCACCTACGAGCAGTACTTC.